This T cell receptor (beta chain) was profiled in a study of cytomegalovirus exposure and HLA in healthy donors. Study results and caveats: CMV serostatus was the only recorded immune exposure for donors.

Among the donors, all were healthy bone marrow donors. The J segment lost 6 bases and the V segment lost 8 bases, leaving 6 bases of the junction unmatched. The CDR3 has 15 amino acids. Germline loops: CDR1 MNHNS, CDR2 SASEGT. PCR was performed using 60 Vbeta and 13 Jbeta primers. The data were produced by immunoSEQ multiplex PCR, yet TCRdb's version contains in-frame clones alone and is incomplete. The sample carries about 140,000 clones, 78% recorded once. In this sample, this clone turned up a few times. Its antigen is as yet unknown. The TCR sequence derives from a woman aged 40 to 50 in good health and CMV-seropositive. The chain carries TRBV6-1 and TRBJ2-1; 14 nucleotides match TRBD2. Input material: PBMCs. CDR3: CASEAGLAGANEQFF. In nucleotides, the CDR3 is TGTGCCAGCGAAGCGGGACTAGCGGGAGCCAATGAGCAGTTCTTC.